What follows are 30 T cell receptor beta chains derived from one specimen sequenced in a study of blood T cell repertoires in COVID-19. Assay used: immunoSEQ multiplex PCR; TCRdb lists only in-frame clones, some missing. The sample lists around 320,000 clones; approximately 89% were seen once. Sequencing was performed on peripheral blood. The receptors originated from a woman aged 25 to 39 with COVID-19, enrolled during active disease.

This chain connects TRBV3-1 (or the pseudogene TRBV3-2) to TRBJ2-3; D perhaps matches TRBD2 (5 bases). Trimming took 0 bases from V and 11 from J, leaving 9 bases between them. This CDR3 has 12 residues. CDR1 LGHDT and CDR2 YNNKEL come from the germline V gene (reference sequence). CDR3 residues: CASSQDFRGQYF. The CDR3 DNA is TGTGCCAGCAGCCAAGACTTTCGGGGGCAGTATTTT.

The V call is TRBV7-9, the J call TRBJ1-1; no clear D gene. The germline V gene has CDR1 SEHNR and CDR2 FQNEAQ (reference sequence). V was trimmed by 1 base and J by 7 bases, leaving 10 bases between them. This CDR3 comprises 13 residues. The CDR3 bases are TGTGCCAGCAGCTTAGGGTTCGGGGTTGAAGCTTTCTTT. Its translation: CASSLGFGVEAFF. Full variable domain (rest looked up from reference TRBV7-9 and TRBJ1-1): DTGVSQNPRHKITKRGQNVTFRCDPISEHNRLYWYRQTLGQGPEFLTYFQNEAQLEKSRLLSDRFSAERPKGSFSTLEIQRTEQGDSAMYLCASSLGFGVEAFFGQGTRLTVV.

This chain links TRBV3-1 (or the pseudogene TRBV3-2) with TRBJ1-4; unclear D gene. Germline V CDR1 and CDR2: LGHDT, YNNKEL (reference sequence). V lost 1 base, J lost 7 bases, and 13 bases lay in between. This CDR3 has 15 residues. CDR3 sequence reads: CASSQGTGWGEKLFF. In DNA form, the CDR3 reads TGTGCCAGCAGCCAAGGGACTGGATGGGGTGAAAAACTGTTTTTT.

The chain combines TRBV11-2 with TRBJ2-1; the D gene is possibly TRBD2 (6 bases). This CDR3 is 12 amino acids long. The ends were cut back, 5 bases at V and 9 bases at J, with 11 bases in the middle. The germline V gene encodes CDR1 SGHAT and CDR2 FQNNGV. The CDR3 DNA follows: TGTGCCAGCAGCCCCCGAGCGGGTGAGCAGTTCTTC. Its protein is CASSPRAGEQFF.

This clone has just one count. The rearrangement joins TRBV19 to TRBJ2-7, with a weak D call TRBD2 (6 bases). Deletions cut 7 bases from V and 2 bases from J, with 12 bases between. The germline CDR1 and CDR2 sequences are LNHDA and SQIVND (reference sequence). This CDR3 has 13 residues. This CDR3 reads CASTAGSAYEQYF. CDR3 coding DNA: TGTGCCAGTACGGCGGGGTCGGCCTACGAGCAGTACTTC.

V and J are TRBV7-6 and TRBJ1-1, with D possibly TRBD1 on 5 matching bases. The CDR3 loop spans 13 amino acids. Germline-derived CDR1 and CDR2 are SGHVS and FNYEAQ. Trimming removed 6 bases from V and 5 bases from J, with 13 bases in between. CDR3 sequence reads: CASRHTGGTEAFF. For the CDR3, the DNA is TGTGCCAGCAGGCATACTGGGGGGACTGAAGCTTTCTTT.

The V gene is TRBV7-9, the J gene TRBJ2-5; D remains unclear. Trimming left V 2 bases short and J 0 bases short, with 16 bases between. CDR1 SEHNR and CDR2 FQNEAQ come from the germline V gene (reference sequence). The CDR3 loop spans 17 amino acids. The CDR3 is CASSLMPELLYQETQYF. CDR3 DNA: TGTGCCAGCAGCTTAATGCCCGAACTGCTGTACCAAGAGACCCAGTACTTC.

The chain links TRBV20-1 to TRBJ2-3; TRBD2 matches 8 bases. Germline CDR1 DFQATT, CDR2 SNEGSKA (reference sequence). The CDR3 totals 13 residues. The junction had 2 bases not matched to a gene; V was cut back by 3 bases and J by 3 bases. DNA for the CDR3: TGCAGTGCTAGTACGGGGGGGACAGATACGCAGTATTTT. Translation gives CSASTGGTDTQYF.

The DNA of the CDR3 is TGTGCCAGCAGCCAAACAAACTCTGGAAACACCATATATTTT. Translation: CASSQTNSGNTIYF. The chain employs TRBV3-1 (or the pseudogene TRBV3-2) and TRBJ1-3; D not resolved. This CDR3 has 14 residues. Germline CDR1 and CDR2: LGHDT and YNNKEL (reference sequence). V was clipped by 2 bases and J by 0 bases, with 5 bases between them.

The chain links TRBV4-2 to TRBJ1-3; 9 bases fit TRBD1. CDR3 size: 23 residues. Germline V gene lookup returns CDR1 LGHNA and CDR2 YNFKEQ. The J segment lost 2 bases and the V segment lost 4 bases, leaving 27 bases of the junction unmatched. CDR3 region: CASSLLTTPHGTGFNSPGNTIYF. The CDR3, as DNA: TGTGCCAGCAGCCTCCTGACCACCCCCCACGGGACAGGGTTTAATTCTCCTGGAAACACCATATATTTT.

The CDR3 is CAISIQGNTGELFF. The CDR3 coding sequence is TGTGCCATCAGCATACAGGGGAACACCGGGGAGCTGTTTTTT. The gene calls are TRBV10-3 and TRBJ2-2, with D tentatively TRBD1 (6 bases). The CDR3 is made up of 14 amino acids. V gave up 6 bases and J gave up 1 base, with 9 bases separating them. Germline V gene lookup returns CDR1 ENHRY and CDR2 SYGVKD.

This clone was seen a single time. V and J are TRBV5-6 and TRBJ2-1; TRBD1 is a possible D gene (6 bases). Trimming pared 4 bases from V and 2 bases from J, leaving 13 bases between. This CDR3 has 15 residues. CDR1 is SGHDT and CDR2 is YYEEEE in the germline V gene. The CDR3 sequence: CASSPPGDPYNEQFF. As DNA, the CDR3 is TGTGCCAGCAGCCCCCCAGGGGACCCCTACAATGAGCAGTTCTTC. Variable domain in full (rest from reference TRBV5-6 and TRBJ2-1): DAGVTQSPTHLIKTRGQQVTLRCSPKSGHDTVSWYQQALGQGPQFIFQYYEEEERQRGNFPDRFSGHQFPNYSSELNVNALLLGDSALYLCASSPPGDPYNEQFFGPGTRLTVL.

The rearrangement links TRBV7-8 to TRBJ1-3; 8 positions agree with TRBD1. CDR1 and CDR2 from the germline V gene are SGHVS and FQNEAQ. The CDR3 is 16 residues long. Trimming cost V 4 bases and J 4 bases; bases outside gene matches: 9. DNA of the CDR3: TGTGCCAGCAGCTCCGGACAGGGAGCAATCGGAAACACCATATATTTT. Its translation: CASSSGQGAIGNTIYF.

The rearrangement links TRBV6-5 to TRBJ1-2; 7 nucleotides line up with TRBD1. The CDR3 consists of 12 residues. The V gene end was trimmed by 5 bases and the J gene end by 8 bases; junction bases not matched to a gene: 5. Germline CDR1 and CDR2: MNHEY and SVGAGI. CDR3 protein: CASSRDRVGYTF. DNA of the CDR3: TGTGCCAGCAGTCGCGACAGGGTCGGCTACACCTTC.

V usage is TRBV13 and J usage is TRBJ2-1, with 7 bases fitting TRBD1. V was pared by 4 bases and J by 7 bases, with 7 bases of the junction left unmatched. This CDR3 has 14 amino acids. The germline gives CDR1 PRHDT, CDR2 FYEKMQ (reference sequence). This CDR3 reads CASSSWTGLNEQFF. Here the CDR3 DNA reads TGTGCCAGCAGCTCTTGGACAGGACTTAATGAGCAGTTCTTC.

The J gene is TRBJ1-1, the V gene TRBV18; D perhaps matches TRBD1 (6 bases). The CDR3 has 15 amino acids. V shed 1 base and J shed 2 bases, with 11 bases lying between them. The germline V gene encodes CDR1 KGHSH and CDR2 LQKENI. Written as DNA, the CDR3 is TGTGCCAGCTCACCACGGACAGCGGGAAACACTGAAGCTTTCTTT. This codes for CASSPRTAGNTEAFF. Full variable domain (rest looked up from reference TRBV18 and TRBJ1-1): NAGVMQNPRHLVRRRGQEARLRCSPMKGHSHVYWYRQLPEEGLKFMVYLQKENIIDESGMPKERFSAEFPKEGPSILRIQQVVRGDSAAYFCASSPRTAGNTEAFFGQGTRLTVV.

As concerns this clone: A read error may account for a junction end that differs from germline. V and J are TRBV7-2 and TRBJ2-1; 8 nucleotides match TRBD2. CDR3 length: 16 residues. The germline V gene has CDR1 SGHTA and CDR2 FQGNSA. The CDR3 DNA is TGTGCCAGCAGGTTAGGGGCGGGGGGCTCTCACAATGAGCAGTTCTTC. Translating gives CASRLGAGGSHNEQFF.

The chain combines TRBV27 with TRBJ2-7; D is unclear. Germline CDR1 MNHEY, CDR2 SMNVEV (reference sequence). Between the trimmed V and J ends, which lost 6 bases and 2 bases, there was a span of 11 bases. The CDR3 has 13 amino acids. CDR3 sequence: CASRQRLAYEQYF. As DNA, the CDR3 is TGTGCCAGCAGGCAAAGGCTAGCCTACGAGCAGTACTTC.

The DNA of the CDR3 is TGTGCCAGCTCCCCCTTGGCATCGGGAAACACCATATATTTT. Amino acid sequence: CASSPLASGNTIYF. The chain combines TRBV9 with TRBJ1-3; D unresolved. This CDR3 region has 14 residues. Germline V gene lookup returns CDR1 SGDLS and CDR2 YYNGEE. V lost 7 bases and J lost 4, with 15 bases in between.

In DNA form, the CDR3 reads TGTGCCAGCAGTTCCCTCCCTACGCGGGGCTACACCTTC. Its protein product is CASSSLPTRGYTF. This rearrangement joins TRBV28 to TRBJ1-2, with unresolved D. This CDR3 is built from 13 residues. Trimming pared 4 bases from V and 8 bases from J, leaving 14 bases between. Germline V gene lookup returns CDR1 MDHEN and CDR2 SYDVKM.

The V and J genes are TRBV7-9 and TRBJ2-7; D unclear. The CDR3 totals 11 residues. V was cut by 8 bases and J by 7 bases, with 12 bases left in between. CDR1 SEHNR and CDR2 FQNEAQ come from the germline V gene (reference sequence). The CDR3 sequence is CASASLGEQYF. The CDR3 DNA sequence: TGTGCCAGCGCCTCCCTCGGGGAGCAGTACTTC. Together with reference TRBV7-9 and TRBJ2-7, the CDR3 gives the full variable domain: DTGVSQNPRHKITKRGQNVTFRCDPISEHNRLYWYRQTLGQGPEFLTYFQNEAQLEKSRLLSDRFSAERPKGSFSTLEIQRTEQGDSAMYLCASASLGEQYFGPGTRLTVT.

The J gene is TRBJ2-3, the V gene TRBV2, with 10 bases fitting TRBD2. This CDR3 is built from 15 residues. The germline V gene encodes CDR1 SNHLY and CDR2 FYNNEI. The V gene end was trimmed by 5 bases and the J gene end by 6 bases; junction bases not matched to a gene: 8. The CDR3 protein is CASSKGLAFKDTQYF. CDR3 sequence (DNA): TGTGCCAGCAGTAAGGGACTAGCGTTTAAGGATACGCAGTATTTT.

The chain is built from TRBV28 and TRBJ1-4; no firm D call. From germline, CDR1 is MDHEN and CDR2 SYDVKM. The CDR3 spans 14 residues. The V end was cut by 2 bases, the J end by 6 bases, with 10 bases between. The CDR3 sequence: CASSLEGSHEKLFF. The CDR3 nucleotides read TGTGCCAGCAGTTTAGAGGGTTCCCATGAAAAACTGTTTTTT.

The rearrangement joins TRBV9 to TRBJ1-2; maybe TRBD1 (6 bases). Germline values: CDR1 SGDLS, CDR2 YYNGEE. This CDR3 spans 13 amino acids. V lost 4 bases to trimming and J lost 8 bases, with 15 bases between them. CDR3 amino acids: CASSTPWGRGYTF. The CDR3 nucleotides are TGTGCCAGCAGCACCCCTTGGGGGCGCGGCTACACCTTC.

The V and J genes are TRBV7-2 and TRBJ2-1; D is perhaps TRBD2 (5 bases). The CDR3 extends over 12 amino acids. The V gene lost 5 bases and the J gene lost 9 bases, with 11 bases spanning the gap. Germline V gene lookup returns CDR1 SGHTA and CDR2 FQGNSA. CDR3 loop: CASSPQRGEQFF. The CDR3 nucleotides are TGTGCCAGCAGCCCCCAACGGGGTGAGCAGTTCTTC.

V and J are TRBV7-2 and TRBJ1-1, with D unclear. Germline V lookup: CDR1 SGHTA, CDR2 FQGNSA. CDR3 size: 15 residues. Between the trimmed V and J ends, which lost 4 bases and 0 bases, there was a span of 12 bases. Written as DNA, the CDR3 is TGTGCCAGCAGCTCATATACAGTCATGAACACTGAAGCTTTCTTT. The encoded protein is CASSSYTVMNTEAFF. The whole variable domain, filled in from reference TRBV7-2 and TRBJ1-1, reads GAGVSQSPSNKVTEKGKDVELRCDPISGHTALYWYRQSLGQGLEFLIYFQGNSAPDKSGLPSDRFSAERTGGSVSTLTIQRTQQEDSAVYLCASSSYTVMNTEAFFGQGTRLTVV.

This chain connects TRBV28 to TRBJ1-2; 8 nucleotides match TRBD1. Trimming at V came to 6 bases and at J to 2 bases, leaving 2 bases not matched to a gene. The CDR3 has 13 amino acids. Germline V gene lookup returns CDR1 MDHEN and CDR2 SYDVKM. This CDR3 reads CASRQGGNYGYTF. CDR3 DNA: TGTGCCAGCAGACAGGGGGGGAACTATGGCTACACCTTC.

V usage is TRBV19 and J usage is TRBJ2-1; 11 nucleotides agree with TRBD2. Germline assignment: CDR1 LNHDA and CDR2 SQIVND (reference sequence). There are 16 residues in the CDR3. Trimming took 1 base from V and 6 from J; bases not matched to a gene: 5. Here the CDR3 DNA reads TGTGCCAGTAGTATAGTTAGCGGGGGGGCCTCCAATGAGCAGTTCTTC. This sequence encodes CASSIVSGGASNEQFF.

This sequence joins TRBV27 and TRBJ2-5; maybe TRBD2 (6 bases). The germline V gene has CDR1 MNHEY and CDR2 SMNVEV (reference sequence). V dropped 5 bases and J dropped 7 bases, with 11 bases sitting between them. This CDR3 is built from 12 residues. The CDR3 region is CASSGGSGTQYF. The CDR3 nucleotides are TGTGCCAGCAGTGGGGGGTCCGGGACCCAGTACTTC.

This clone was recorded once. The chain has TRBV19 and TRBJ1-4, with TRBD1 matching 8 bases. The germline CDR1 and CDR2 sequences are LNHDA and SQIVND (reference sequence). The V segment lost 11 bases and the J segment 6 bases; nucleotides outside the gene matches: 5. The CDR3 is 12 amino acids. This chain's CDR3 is CAAGTGYEKLFF. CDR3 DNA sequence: TGTGCCGCTGGGACAGGCTATGAAAAACTGTTTTTT.